A single sample is the source of the 17 T cell receptor beta chains below, sequenced in a study of blood T cells in healthy people across ages. With a J-beta primer mix and a sample-barcoded 5' primer, a second PCR ran about 6 to 11 cycles. TCRdb called the 5' RACE reads again in MiXCR, with one record for every CDR3 protein. The sample has roughly 680,000 distinct CDR3 sequences, more than 45% seen once. Specimen: blood. The receptor source for this set is a woman older than 75 in good health.

As for this clonotype: A read error may be the cause here, since a much bigger clone is one base away. This chain joins TRBV29-1 and TRBJ2-7; TRBD1 is a possible D gene (5 bases). The CDR3 runs 13 residues. From germline, CDR1 is SQVTM and CDR2 ANQGSEA. The V and J ends lost 3 bases and 0 bases respectively, with 9 bases between them. CDR3 coding DNA: TGCAGCGTTGAGGGCAGGGACTCCTACGAGCAGTACTTC. The encoded protein is CSVEGRDSYEQYF.

The count of this clonotype is one. One end of the junction does not line up with germline, which may come from a read error. V and J are TRBV12-3 or TRBV12-4 and TRBJ2-3, with TRBD2 matching 11 bases. The CDR3 totals 16 residues. CDR3 in amino acids: CASSLFSGRVTDTQNF. For the CDR3, the DNA is TGTGCCAGCAGCCTCTTTAGCGGGAGGGTTACAGATACGCAGAATTTT.

This clonotype was detected only a few times. V and J are TRBV28 and TRBJ1-5, with D possibly matching TRBD1 (6 bases). The germline V gene has CDR1 MDHEN and CDR2 SYDVKM. The CDR3 consists of 14 residues. Trimming shortened V by 6 bases and J by 3 bases, and 12 bases separated the two germline ends. Here the CDR3 reads CASSRGPVNQPQHF. CDR3 sequence (DNA): TGTGCCAGCAGCCGGGGGCCGGTCAATCAGCCCCAGCATTTT.

This sequence joins TRBV20-1 and TRBJ2-5; D gene uncertain. The CDR3 is 11 amino acids. Germline CDR1 DFQATT, CDR2 SNEGSKA (reference sequence). Trimming stripped 5 bases from V and 5 bases from J, with 9 bases between. CDR3 DNA sequence: TGCAGTGCTCTCAATAAGGAGACCCAGTACTTC. Translation gives CSALNKETQYF.

This clonotype has ten or more counts. The V and J genes are TRBV12-3 or TRBV12-4 and TRBJ1-2; 8 bases are a match to TRBD1. The trim removed 6 bases at V and 8 bases at J, leaving 8 bases unmatched. The CDR3 length is 13 residues. This CDR3 is CASSWFRGRGYTF. CDR3 sequence (DNA): TGTGCCAGCAGCTGGTTCAGGGGGCGAGGCTACACCTTC.

This chain links TRBV6-5 with TRBJ2-1, with 9 bases lining up with TRBD2. J lost 6 bases, V lost 6 bases, and 12 bases had no gene match. The CDR3 runs 16 residues. CDR1 MNHEY and CDR2 SVGAGI come from the germline V gene. The DNA of the CDR3 is TGTGCCAGCAGGCGAAGTTGGCTAGCGGGAACCAATGAGCAGTTCTTC. It codes for CASRRSWLAGTNEQFF.

In the case of this clonotype: Given a much more abundant clone one base away, this may be a read error. Here the CDR3 omits its conserved ending phenylalanine or tryptophan, so a read error is the likely source. This chain connects TRBV29-1 to TRBJ1-2, with no clear D. Germline V CDR1 and CDR2: SQVTM, ANQGSEA. This CDR3 region has 12 residues. V lost 4 bases and J lost 3, with 9 bases in between. The CDR3 DNA sequence: TGCAGCGTTGGAGGCAGCTACTATGGCTACACCTAC. As protein: CSVGGSYYGYTY.

The genes are TRBV4-2 and TRBJ2-3; D possibly corresponds to TRBD2 (7 bases). V was clipped by 1 base and J by 4 bases, with 21 bases between them. CDR1 and CDR2 (germline): LGHNA, YNFKEQ. This CDR3 has 18 amino acids. CDR3 bases: TGTGCCAGCAGCCAAGCAGCCCTGGTAGGGGGGGCCGCAGATACGCAGTATTTT. Translated: CASSQAALVGGAADTQYF.

This chain connects TRBV6-5 to TRBJ1-2, with D maybe TRBD1 (6 bases). V lost 6 bases and J lost 3, with 17 bases in between. CDR3 length: 15 residues. Germline CDR1 and CDR2: MNHEY and SVGAGI. The CDR3 region is CASSPTGTYDYGYTF. The CDR3 DNA is TGTGCCAGCAGCCCCACAGGGACGTACGACTATGGCTACACCTTC.

J is TRBJ2-4 and V is TRBV12-3 or TRBV12-4; unclear D gene. V lost 8 bases and J lost 3, with 17 bases in between. The CDR3 length is 15 residues. CDR3 amino acids: CASCPSLGLKNIQYF. CDR3 DNA sequence: TGTGCCAGCTGCCCTTCGTTGGGCCTCAAAAACATTCAGTACTTC.

The J gene is TRBJ2-3, the V gene TRBV12-3 or TRBV12-4; unclear D gene. This CDR3 is built from 14 residues. V was clipped by 4 bases and J by 5 bases, with 13 bases between them. In nucleotides, the CDR3 is TGTGCCAGCAGTTCCCCGACGAAATTAGATACGCAGTATTTT. Residues: CASSSPTKLDTQYF.

This clonotype was observed many times. The chain recombines TRBV3-1 with TRBJ2-7; 7 nucleotides match TRBD2. This CDR3 is built from 15 residues. V gave up 3 bases and J gave up 0 bases; unmatched junction bases: 5. Germline V gene data show CDR1 as LGHDT and CDR2 as YNNKEL (reference sequence). The CDR3 spells CASSHIAGLSYEQYF. CDR3 nucleotide sequence: TGTGCCAGCAGCCATATAGCGGGCCTCTCCTACGAGCAGTACTTC.

Only a few counts were recorded for this clonotype. The V call is TRBV5-1, the J call TRBJ1-5; D ambiguous. Germline CDR1 SGHRS, CDR2 YFSETQ. The V end was cut by 0 bases, the J end by 7 bases, with 8 bases between. CDR3 length equals 13 residues. Written as DNA, the CDR3 is TGCGCCAGCAGCTTGGAAGGAGTCCAGCCCCAGCATTTT. Translating gives CASSLEGVQPQHF. The full variable domain, completed using reference TRBV5-1 and TRBJ1-5, is KAGVTQTPRYLIKTRGQQVTLSCSPISGHRSVSWYQQTPGQGLQFLFEYFSETQRNKGNFPGRFSGRQFSNSRSEMNVSTLELGDSALYLCASSLEGVQPQHFGDGTRLSIL.

A remark on this clonotype: A much larger clone lies one base from this, so it may be a read error. This rearrangement joins TRBV3-1 to TRBJ2-3, with TRBD2 identical over 7 bases. V was clipped by 6 bases and J by 11 bases; unmatched bases: 17. CDR1 is LGHDT, CDR2 YNNKEL, per germline (reference sequence). The CDR3 loop spans 15 amino acids. The chain's CDR3 is CASRKGTTEGNMQYF. The CDR3 DNA sequence: TGTGCCAGCAGAAAAGGGACTACAGAGGGGAATATGCAGTATTTT.

The genes are TRBV2 and TRBJ1-2; 7 bases map to TRBD1. V trimming: 6 bases; J trimming: 2 bases; junction bases outside the gene matches: 0. The CDR3 is 12 residues long. CDR1 and CDR2 (germline): SNHLY, FYNNEI. DNA of the CDR3: TGTGCCAGCAGGGGACAGAACTATGGCTACACCTTC. This sequence encodes CASRGQNYGYTF.

This clonotype was detected only a few times. A much larger clone differs from this one at a single base, so this may be a read error. The V and J genes are TRBV20-1 and TRBJ2-1, with D tentatively TRBD2 (6 bases). Between the trimmed V and J ends, which lost 6 bases and 7 bases, there was a span of 22 bases. Germline V gene data show CDR1 as DFQATT and CDR2 as SNEGSKA (reference sequence). The CDR3 consists of 15 residues. CDR3 coding DNA: TGCAGTGCCGGGGGTGGGCGAGCGGTGAGAAATGAGCAGTTCTTC. This sequence encodes CSAGGGRAVRNEQFF.

This clonotype was counted at least ten times. The rearrangement links TRBV4-1 to TRBJ2-1; 9 bases map to TRBD2. The CDR3 contains 16 residues. Per germline, CDR1 MGHRA and CDR2 YSYEKL. V dropped 4 bases and J dropped 8; count of bases not matched to a gene: 12. The CDR3 reads CASSRNSGSVVDEQFF. Written as DNA, the CDR3 is TGCGCCAGCAGCCGGAATAGCGGGAGCGTCGTTGATGAGCAGTTCTTC.